This entry lists 8 T cell receptor beta chains sequenced from one sample in a study of T cells after yellow fever vaccination. MiXCR was run by TCRdb on the 5' RACE reads, yielding one entry per CDR3 protein. The sample records 120,000 or so distinct CDR3 sequences, roughly 15% being singletons. The sequenced sample was CD8+ T cells sorted from PBMCs, obtained 5 days after the yellow fever booster vaccination. These TCRs come from a man between 18 and 29 years old who received the YFV17D yellow fever vaccine.

This chain connects TRBV7-2 to TRBJ2-2; no firm D call. The CDR3 contains 12 residues. CDR1 and CDR2 (germline): SGHTA, FQGNSA. V was shortened by 11 bases and J by 6 bases, with 13 bases between the two germline ends. CDR3 nucleotides: TGTGCCGCGCGCCCTAGGTCCGGGGAGCTGTTTTTT. Its translation: CAARPRSGELFF. Based on the CDR3 plus reference TRBV7-2 and TRBJ2-2, the full variable domain is GAGVSQSPSNKVTEKGKDVELRCDPISGHTALYWYRQSLGQGLEFLIYFQGNSAPDKSGLPSDRFSAERTGGSVSTLTIQRTQQEDSAVYLCAARPRSGELFFGEGSRLTVL.

The chain links TRBV4-1 to TRBJ2-7, with a possible D match to TRBD2 (6 bases). Per the germline V gene, CDR1 is MGHRA and CDR2 is YSYEKL. Trimming left V 1 base short and J 7 bases short, with 17 bases between. CDR3 length: 15 amino acids. CDR3 bases: TGCGCCAGCAGCCAAGTGGGGGGATTCGAGGGAGAGCAGTACTTC. Amino acid sequence: CASSQVGGFEGEQYF.

This clonotype showed up just a few times. This chain uses TRBV6-5 with TRBJ2-3, with unresolved D. Germline loops: CDR1 MNHEY, CDR2 SVGAGI. Between the trimmed V and J ends, which lost 0 bases and 1 base, there was a span of 8 bases. The CDR3 loop spans 15 amino acids. CDR3 loop: CASSYSRPGTDTQYF. The DNA for the CDR3 is TGTGCCAGCAGTTACTCCCGCCCGGGCACAGATACGCAGTATTTT.

V usage is TRBV7-2 and J usage is TRBJ1-1; no reliable D call. Germline CDR1 reads SGHTA; CDR2 reads FQGNSA. V dropped 1 base and J dropped 3 bases, with 3 bases sitting between them. The CDR3 runs to 12 residues. CDR3 protein: CASSLVYTEAFF. The CDR3 DNA reads TGTGCCAGCAGCTTAGTTTACACTGAAGCTTTCTTT. Using reference TRBV7-2 and TRBJ1-1 for the parts outside the CDR3, the full variable domain is GAGVSQSPSNKVTEKGKDVELRCDPISGHTALYWYRQSLGQGLEFLIYFQGNSAPDKSGLPSDRFSAERTGGSVSTLTIQRTQQEDSAVYLCASSLVYTEAFFGQGTRLTVV.

The DNA of the CDR3 is TGCGCCAGCAGCCAAGGGCACGGGGGGGTAGTAGAGACCCAGTACTTC. This gives the protein CASSQGHGGVVETQYF. The chain couples TRBV4-1 to TRBJ2-5; 8 positions agree with TRBD2. This CDR3 has 16 residues. Trimming took 1 base from V and 4 from J; bases not matched to a gene: 8. The germline CDR1 and CDR2 sequences are MGHRA and YSYEKL.

This clonotype was observed once. The chain is built from TRBV4-1 and TRBJ2-1; 10 bases are shared with TRBD2. The CDR3 totals 17 residues. The germline CDR1 and CDR2 sequences are MGHRA and YSYEKL. With 6 bases clipped from V and 8 bases from J, the junction kept 16 bases outside the gene matches. The CDR3 here is CASRGGLAVNLGDEQFF. CDR3 in DNA: TGCGCCAGCAGGGGAGGACTAGCGGTGAACTTGGGGGATGAGCAGTTCTTC.

The chain links TRBV6-6 to TRBJ2-3; D could derive from TRBD1 or TRBD2 (6 bases each). The V gene lost 2 bases and the J gene lost 6 bases, with 15 bases spanning the gap. The germline CDR1 and CDR2 sequences are MNHNY and SVGAGI (reference sequence). This CDR3 is built from 15 residues. CDR3 in DNA: TGTGCCAGCAGTTACGGGTGGGGGGCTGGTGATACGCAGTATTTT. Amino acid sequence: CASSYGWGAGDTQYF.

This clonotype showed up just a few times. This chain links TRBV6-5 with TRBJ1-6, with D possibly TRBD1 on 5 matching bases. V dropped 4 bases and J dropped 8 bases, with 15 bases sitting between them. In germline, CDR1 is MNHEY, CDR2 SVGAGI. The CDR3 length is 15 residues. Here the CDR3 reads CASSSFRERHSPLHF. The CDR3, as DNA: TGTGCCAGCAGTTCCTTCAGGGAACGGCATTCACCCCTCCACTTT.